Each of the 29 T cell receptor beta chains below was sequenced from the same sample in a study of CD4+ T cells in melanoma. This table comes from immunoSEQ multiplex PCR, and its TCRdb copy is limited to in-frame clones, with some not included. The sample carries roughly 52,000 clones, roughly three quarters recorded once. Sequencing was carried out using tumor tissue. These receptors all stem from a human donor with melanoma.

The chain has TRBV7-8 and TRBJ2-2; D is ambiguous. The V gene lost 1 base and the J gene lost 8 bases, with 20 bases spanning the gap. Germline CDR1 is SGHVS and CDR2 is FQNEAQ. The CDR3 is made up of 17 amino acids. Here the CDR3 reads CASSLESPQRRRGELFF. The CDR3 region has the DNA TGTGCCAGCAGCTTAGAATCGCCACAGCGCCGGCGAGGGGAGCTGTTTTTT.

This rearrangement joins TRBV5-1 to TRBJ1-5, with 7 positions matching TRBD1. Unmatched junction bases numbered 5, after V lost 7 bases and J lost 4 bases. This CDR3 region has 13 residues. The germline V gene has CDR1 SGHRS and CDR2 YFSETQ. CDR3 protein: CASRDSPNQPQHF. The DNA of the CDR3 is TGCGCCAGCCGGGACAGCCCAAATCAGCCCCAGCATTTT.

The chain links TRBV10-3 to TRBJ1-5; TRBD1 matches 8 bases. Germline V lookup: CDR1 ENHRY, CDR2 SYGVKD. CDR3 length: 16 residues. The junction had 8 bases not matched to a gene; V was cut back by 5 bases and J by 2 bases. The CDR3: CAISKTGDRGNQPQHF. The CDR3 region has the DNA TGTGCCATCAGTAAGACAGGGGATCGTGGCAATCAGCCCCAGCATTTT.

The J gene is TRBJ1-1, the V gene TRBV7-9, with 10 bases aligning to TRBD1. The CDR3 extends over 15 amino acids. V lost 7 bases and J lost 3; bases outside the gene matches: 8. CDR1 and CDR2 (germline): SEHNR, FQNEAQ (reference sequence). CDR3 bases: TGTGCCAGCACCTACAAGGGGACAGGGGACACTGAAGCTTTCTTT. Its translation: CASTYKGTGDTEAFF.

V and J are TRBV2 and TRBJ2-3; maybe TRBD2 (6 bases). CDR1 and CDR2 from the germline V gene are SNHLY and FYNNEI. The CDR3 contains 15 residues. Trimming left V 1 base short and J 2 bases short, with 10 bases between. In DNA form, the CDR3 reads TGTGCCAGCAGTGAAGACGGGGGAGCCACAGATACGCAGTATTTT. This sequence encodes CASSEDGGATDTQYF.

The CDR3: CASSPSTILAEQETQYF. CDR3 DNA sequence: TGTGCCAGCAGCCCCTCCACCATACTAGCAGAACAAGAGACCCAGTACTTC. J is TRBJ2-5 and V is TRBV14; TRBD2 might be the D (6 bases). The ends were cut back, 4 bases at V and 2 bases at J, with 20 bases in the middle. CDR1 is SGHDN, CDR2 FVKESK, per germline. The CDR3 has 17 residues.

This clone appeared a few times. V and J are TRBV4-2 and TRBJ2-7; 7 nucleotides match TRBD1. This CDR3 has 15 amino acids. Per germline, CDR1 LGHNA and CDR2 YNFKEQ. V was clipped by 5 bases and J by 0 bases; unmatched bases: 7. In DNA, the CDR3 is TGTGCCAGCAGCTCGTTATACAGGGGCTCCTACGAGCAGTACTTC. It specifies CASSSLYRGSYEQYF.

V is TRBV9 and J is TRBJ2-7; D perhaps matches TRBD1 (6 bases). Germline CDR1 SGDLS, CDR2 YYNGEE. This CDR3 contains 14 residues. Trimming took off 3 bases at V and 4 bases at J, with 14 bases between the two ends. CDR3 sequence reads: CASSAWDNEYEQYF. CDR3 nucleotides: TGTGCCAGCAGCGCATGGGACAACGAATACGAGCAGTACTTC. Based on the CDR3 plus reference TRBV9 and TRBJ2-7, the full variable domain is DSGVTQTPKHLITATGQRVTLRCSPRSGDLSVYWYQQSLDQGLQFLIQYYNGEERAKGNILERFSAQQFPDLHSELNLSSLELGDSALYFCASSAWDNEYEQYFGPGTRLTVT.

By its share, this clone is medium-sized. This chain connects TRBV10-3 to TRBJ1-5, with D unresolved. Germline-derived CDR1 and CDR2 are ENHRY and SYGVKD. There are 13 residues in the CDR3. The V and J ends lost 4 bases and 4 bases respectively, with 8 bases between them. Here the CDR3 reads CAISGSDNQPQHF. Written as DNA, the CDR3 is TGTGCCATCAGTGGATCCGATAATCAGCCCCAGCATTTT.

V usage is TRBV11-3 and J usage is TRBJ2-1; 15 bases are shared with TRBD2. The V gene's germline CDR1 is SGHNT and CDR2 YENEEA. J lost 4 bases, V lost 5 bases, and 6 bases had no gene match. This CDR3 is built from 17 residues. This CDR3 is CASSTGTSGGRYNEQFF. In nucleotides, the CDR3 is TGTGCCAGCAGCACCGGGACTAGCGGGGGGCGATACAATGAGCAGTTCTTC. The variable domain in full, with the rest retrieved from reference TRBV11-3 and TRBJ2-1, is EAGVVQSPRYKIIEKKQPVAFWCNPISGHNTLYWYLQNLGQGPELLIRYENEEAVDDSQLPKDRFSAERLKGVDSTLKIQPAELGDSAVYLCASSTGTSGGRYNEQFFGPGTRLTVL.

The chain has TRBV5-1 and TRBJ2-7, with D unresolved. CDR1 is SGHRS and CDR2 is YFSETQ in the germline V gene. V was cut by 2 bases and J by 3 bases, with 9 bases left in between. The length of the CDR3 is 13 residues. The CDR3 nucleotides read TGCGCCAGCAGCTTCGGAGAGGACTACGAGCAGTACTTC. Translated, it gives CASSFGEDYEQYF.

The rearrangement uses TRBV7-3 and TRBJ2-7; 9 nucleotides agree with TRBD1. Trimming took 5 bases from V and 2 from J; bases not matched to a gene: 4. The CDR3 has 14 amino acids. Per the germline V gene, CDR1 is SGHTA and CDR2 is FQGTGA. In DNA, the CDR3 is TGTGCCAGCAGCCGGGGACAGGGCCCCTACGAGCAGTACTTC. Translation gives CASSRGQGPYEQYF.

The rearrangement joins TRBV2 to TRBJ2-2; D perhaps matches TRBD1 (6 bases). The CDR3 runs to 13 residues. The V and J ends lost 6 bases and 8 bases respectively, with 13 bases between them. Per germline, CDR1 SNHLY and CDR2 FYNNEI. The CDR3 region has the DNA TGTGCCAGCAGCCAAGGGGGTTTAGGGGAGCTGTTTTTT. This encodes CASSQGGLGELFF. Variable domain in full (rest from reference TRBV2 and TRBJ2-2): EPEVTQTPSHQVTQMGQEVILRCVPISNHLYFYWYRQILGQKVEFLVSFYNNEISEKSEIFDDQFSVERPDGSNFTLKIRSTKLEDSAMYFCASSQGGLGELFFGEGSRLTVL.

V is TRBV28 and J is TRBJ1-2, with 7 bases lining up with TRBD1. Losses at the gene ends were 5 bases for V and 2 bases for J; bases not matched to a gene: 14. The CDR3 spans 17 residues. Per the germline V gene, CDR1 is MDHEN and CDR2 is SYDVKM. The chain's CDR3 is CASSLGADLTGNYGYTF. CDR3 nucleotide sequence: TGTGCCAGCAGTCTAGGGGCGGACTTGACAGGGAACTATGGCTACACCTTC.

The chain joins TRBV18 to TRBJ1-1; no reliable D call. Germline values: CDR1 KGHSH, CDR2 LQKENI. With 3 bases removed from V and 5 bases from J, the gap between germline ends came to 13 bases. The CDR3 sequence is 14 residues long. For the CDR3, the DNA is TGTGCCAGCTCACCGAGGTCGGGAGGAACTGAAGCTTTCTTT. Translating it yields CASSPRSGGTEAFF.

The CDR3 is CASSLDGAGFYNSPLHF. CDR3 bases: TGTGCCAGCAGCTTAGATGGGGCAGGGTTTTATAATTCACCCCTCCACTTT. The rearrangement joins TRBV11-2 to TRBJ1-6; D perhaps matches TRBD1 (5 bases). Germline-derived CDR1 and CDR2 are SGHAT and FQNNGV. This CDR3 is built from 17 residues. V lost 0 bases and J lost 4, with 13 bases in between.

The chain links TRBV11-2 to TRBJ1-5, with no clear D. From germline, CDR1 is SGHAT and CDR2 FQNNGV. The CDR3 runs 16 residues. With 1 base removed from V and 6 bases from J, the gap between germline ends came to 16 bases. The CDR3 DNA reads TGTGCCAGCAGCTTAGGTACGGCAGGTCTGTCTCAGCCCCAGCATTTT. Protein product: CASSLGTAGLSQPQHF.

V gene TRBV5-1 combines with J gene TRBJ2-7, with 9 bases lining up with TRBD1. V was clipped by 5 bases and J by 4 bases; unmatched bases: 10. The germline V gene encodes CDR1 SGHRS and CDR2 YFSETQ. The length of the CDR3 is 15 residues. The chain's CDR3 is CASRTTTGGIYEQYF. The CDR3 nucleotides read TGCGCCAGCAGGACAACGACAGGGGGGATATACGAGCAGTACTTC.

This chain uses TRBV9 with TRBJ1-6; TRBD1 matches at 8 bases. V dropped 2 bases and J dropped 7; count of bases not matched to a gene: 2. This CDR3 is 14 amino acids long. CDR1 is SGDLS and CDR2 is YYNGEE in the germline V gene. CDR3 protein: CASSVGQENSPLHF. The CDR3 DNA is TGTGCCAGCAGCGTGGGACAGGAAAATTCACCCCTCCACTTT.

The chain links TRBV9 to TRBJ1-4; D is undetermined. With 0 bases removed from V and 0 bases from J, the gap between germline ends came to 6 bases. The length of the CDR3 is 15 residues. Germline loops: CDR1 SGDLS, CDR2 YYNGEE. CDR3 in DNA: TGTGCCAGCAGCGTAGGGTTTGCAACTAATGAAAAACTGTTTTTT. Its translation is CASSVGFATNEKLFF.

The chain couples TRBV28 to TRBJ1-4; the D gene is possibly TRBD1 (6 bases). This CDR3 is built from 14 residues. Germline CDR1 and CDR2: MDHEN and SYDVKM. The V and J ends lost 6 bases and 0 bases respectively, with 8 bases between them. The DNA for the CDR3 is TGTGCCAGCAGGACAGGCGCAACTAATGAAAAACTGTTTTTT. Residues: CASRTGATNEKLFF. The whole variable domain, filled in from reference TRBV28 and TRBJ1-4, reads DVKVTQSSRYLVKRTGEKVFLECVQDMDHENMFWYRQDPGLGLRLIYFSYDVKMKEKGDIPEGYSVSREKKERFSLILESASTNQTSMYLCASRTGATNEKLFFGSGTQLSVL.

The V call is TRBV4-2, the J call TRBJ1-6; no reliable D call. CDR1 LGHNA and CDR2 YNFKEQ come from the germline V gene. Trimming took 6 bases from V and 7 from J, leaving 13 bases between them. The length of the CDR3 is 14 residues. The CDR3 nucleotides read TGTGCCAGCAGGAGAGGGAAGGAAAATTCACCCCTCCACTTT. It specifies CASRRGKENSPLHF.

The chain combines TRBV7-2 with TRBJ2-3; 9 bases line up with TRBD1. Germline V gene lookup returns CDR1 SGHTA and CDR2 FQGNSA. CDR3 length: 14 amino acids. V lost 5 bases, J lost 4 bases, and 4 bases stayed unmatched. CDR3: CASSPGQGSDTQYF. CDR3 nucleotides: TGTGCCAGCAGCCCAGGACAGGGGTCAGATACGCAGTATTTT.

This clone was seen many times. The chain combines TRBV6-6 with TRBJ1-1; D gene unclear. Trimming pared 0 bases from V and 4 bases from J, leaving 6 bases between. The CDR3 length is 13 residues. Germline CDR1 and CDR2: MNHNY and SVGAGI (reference sequence). CDR3 in amino acids: CASSYSGGTEAFF. The CDR3 DNA is TGTGCCAGCAGTTACTCGGGAGGCACTGAAGCTTTCTTT.

This chain connects TRBV25-1 to TRBJ1-2; 9 positions agree with TRBD1. This CDR3 region has 13 residues. Germline assignment: CDR1 MGHDK and CDR2 SYGVNS. Trimming removed 8 bases from V and 7 bases from J; junction bases left unmatched: 8. This CDR3 reads CASLTPGQGGYTF. DNA of the CDR3: TGTGCCAGCCTCACTCCGGGACAGGGTGGCTACACCTTC.

This clone has just one count. The chain carries TRBV2 and TRBJ1-5; D is unclear. This CDR3 spans 13 amino acids. V was clipped by 7 bases and J by 1 base, with 8 bases between them. The germline V gene encodes CDR1 SNHLY and CDR2 FYNNEI. The CDR3 nucleotides are TGTGCCAGCACATACACCAGCAATCAGCCCCAGCATTTT. Protein product: CASTYTSNQPQHF.

In the case of this clone: The junction shows a germline mismatch at one end, possibly a read error. The chain couples TRBV10-3 to TRBJ2-7; unclear D gene. From germline, CDR1 is ENHRY and CDR2 SYGVKD. The CDR3 has 11 amino acids. The CDR3 spells CASSSGLEQYF. In DNA form, the CDR3 reads TGTGCCAGCAGTTCCGGGCTTGAGCAGTACTTC.

The chain recombines TRBV6-5 with TRBJ2-1; 7 positions match TRBD1. With V trimmed by 5 bases and J by 8 bases, 12 bases remained unmatched. This CDR3 region has 15 residues. Germline values: CDR1 MNHEY, CDR2 SVGAGI. The CDR3 bases are TGTGCCAGCAGTCCCCGACAGGGTGTGGGGGATGAGCAGTTCTTC. Translation: CASSPRQGVGDEQFF.

This chain uses TRBV30 with TRBJ2-1; 7 positions agree with TRBD1. CDR1 and CDR2 from the germline V gene are GTSNPN and SVGIG (reference sequence). Losses at the gene ends were 5 bases for V and 8 bases for J; bases not matched to a gene: 6. The CDR3 consists of 12 residues. This chain's CDR3 is CAWLSQGYEQFF. Here the CDR3 DNA reads TGTGCCTGGTTGTCACAGGGGTATGAGCAGTTCTTC.